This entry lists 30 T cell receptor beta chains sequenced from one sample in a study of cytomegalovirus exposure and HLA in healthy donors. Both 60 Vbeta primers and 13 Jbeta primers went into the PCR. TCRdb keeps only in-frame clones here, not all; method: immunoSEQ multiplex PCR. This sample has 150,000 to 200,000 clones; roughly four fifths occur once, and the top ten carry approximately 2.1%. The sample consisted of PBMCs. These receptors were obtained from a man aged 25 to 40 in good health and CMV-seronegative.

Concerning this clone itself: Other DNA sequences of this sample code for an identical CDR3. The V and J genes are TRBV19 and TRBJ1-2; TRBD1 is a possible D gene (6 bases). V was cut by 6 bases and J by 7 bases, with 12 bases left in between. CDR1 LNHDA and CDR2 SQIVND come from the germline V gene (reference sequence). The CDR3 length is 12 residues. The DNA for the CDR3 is TGTGCCAGTAGAGGGGGACAAGCTGGCTACACCTTC. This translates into CASRGGQAGYTF.

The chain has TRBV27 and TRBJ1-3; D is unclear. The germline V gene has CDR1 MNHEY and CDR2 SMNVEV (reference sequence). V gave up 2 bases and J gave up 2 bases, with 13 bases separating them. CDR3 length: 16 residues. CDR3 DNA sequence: TGTGCCAGCAGTTTAACGGGGATCGGACCTGGAAACACCATATATTTT. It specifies CASSLTGIGPGNTIYF.

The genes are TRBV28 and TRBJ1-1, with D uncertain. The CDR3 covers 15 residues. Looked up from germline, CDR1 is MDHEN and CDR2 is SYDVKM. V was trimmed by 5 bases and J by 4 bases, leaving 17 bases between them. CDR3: CASSAQVRRLTEAFF. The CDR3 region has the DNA TGTGCCAGCAGTGCGCAAGTACGCCGTCTCACTGAAGCTTTCTTT.

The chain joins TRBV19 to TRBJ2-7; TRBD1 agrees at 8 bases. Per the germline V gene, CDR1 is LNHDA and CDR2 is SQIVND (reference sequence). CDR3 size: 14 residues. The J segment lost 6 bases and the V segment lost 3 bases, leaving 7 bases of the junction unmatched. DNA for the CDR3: TGTGCCAGTAGTATGGGACAGGTTAGTGGCGAGCAGTACTTC. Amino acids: CASSMGQVSGEQYF.

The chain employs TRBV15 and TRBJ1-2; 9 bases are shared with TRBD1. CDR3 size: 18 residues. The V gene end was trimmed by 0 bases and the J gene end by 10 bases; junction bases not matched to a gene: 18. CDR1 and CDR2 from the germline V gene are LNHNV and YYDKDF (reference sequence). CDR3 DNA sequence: TGTGCCACCAGCAGAGATCTTAGTTTAATGGGACAGGGCGACAACTACACCTTC. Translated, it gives CATSRDLSLMGQGDNYTF.

The chain's CDR3 is CASSLNIGAYEQYF. The CDR3 coding sequence is TGTGCCAGCAGCCTCAACATTGGGGCTTACGAGCAGTACTTC. The V gene is TRBV5-6, the J gene TRBJ2-7, with D maybe TRBD1 (5 bases). This CDR3 comprises 14 residues. V shed 4 bases and J shed 4 bases, with 15 bases lying between them. The germline V gene has CDR1 SGHDT and CDR2 YYEEEE.

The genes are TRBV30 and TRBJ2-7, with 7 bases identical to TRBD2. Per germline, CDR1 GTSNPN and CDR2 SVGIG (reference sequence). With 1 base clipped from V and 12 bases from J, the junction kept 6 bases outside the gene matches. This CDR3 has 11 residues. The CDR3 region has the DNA TGTGCCTGGAGTGAAGGGGCGGGGGTGTACTTC. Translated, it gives CAWSEGAGVYF.

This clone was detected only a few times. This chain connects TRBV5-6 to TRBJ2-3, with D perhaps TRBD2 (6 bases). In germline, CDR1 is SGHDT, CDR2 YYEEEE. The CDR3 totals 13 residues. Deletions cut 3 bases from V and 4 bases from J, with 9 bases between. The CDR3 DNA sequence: TGTGCCAGCAGCTCGCGGGGCGCAGATACGCAGTATTTT. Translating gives CASSSRGADTQYF.

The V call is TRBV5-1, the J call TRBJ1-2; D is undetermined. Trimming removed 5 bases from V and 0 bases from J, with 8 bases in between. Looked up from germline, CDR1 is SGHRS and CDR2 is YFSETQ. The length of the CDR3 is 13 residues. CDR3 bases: TGCGCCAGCAGGCCCGGTACTAACTATGGCTACACCTTC. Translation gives CASRPGTNYGYTF.

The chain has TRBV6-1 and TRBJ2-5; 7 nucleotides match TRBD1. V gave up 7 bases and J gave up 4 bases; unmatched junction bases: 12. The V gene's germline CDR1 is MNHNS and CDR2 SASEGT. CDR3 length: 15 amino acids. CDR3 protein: CASIQQGSLRETQYF. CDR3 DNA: TGTGCCAGCATTCAACAGGGGTCCCTCAGAGAGACCCAGTACTTC.

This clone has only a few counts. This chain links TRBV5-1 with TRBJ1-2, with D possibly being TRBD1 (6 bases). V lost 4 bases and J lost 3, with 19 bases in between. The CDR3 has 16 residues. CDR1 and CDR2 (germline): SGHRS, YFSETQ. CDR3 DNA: TGCGCCAGCAGCGGAGCCCCGGGACAACCCTACTATGGCTACACCTTC. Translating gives CASSGAPGQPYYGYTF.

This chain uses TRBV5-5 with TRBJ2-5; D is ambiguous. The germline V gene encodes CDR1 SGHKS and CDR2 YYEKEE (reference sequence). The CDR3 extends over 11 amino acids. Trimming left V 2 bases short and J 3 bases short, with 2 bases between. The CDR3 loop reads CASSFKETQYF. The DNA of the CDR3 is TGTGCCAGCAGCTTCAAAGAGACCCAGTACTTC.

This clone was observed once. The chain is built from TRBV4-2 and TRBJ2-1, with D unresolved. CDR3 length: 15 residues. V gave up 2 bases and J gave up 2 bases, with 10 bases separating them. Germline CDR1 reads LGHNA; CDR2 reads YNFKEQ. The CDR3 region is CASSQSPVAYNEQFF. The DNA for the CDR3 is TGTGCCAGCAGCCAAAGTCCGGTTGCCTACAATGAGCAGTTCTTC.

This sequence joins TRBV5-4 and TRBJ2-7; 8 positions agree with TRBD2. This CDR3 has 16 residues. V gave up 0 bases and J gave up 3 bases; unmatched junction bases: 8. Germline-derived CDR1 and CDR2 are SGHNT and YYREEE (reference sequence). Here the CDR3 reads CASSLAGTRTNYEQYF. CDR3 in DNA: TGTGCCAGCAGCTTGGCCGGGACTAGGACGAACTACGAGCAGTACTTC.

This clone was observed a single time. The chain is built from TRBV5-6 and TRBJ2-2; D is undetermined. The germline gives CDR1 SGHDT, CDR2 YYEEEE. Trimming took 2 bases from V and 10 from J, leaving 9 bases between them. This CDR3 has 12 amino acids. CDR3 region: CASSLDSPELFF. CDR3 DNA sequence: TGTGCCAGCAGCTTAGACTCTCCGGAGCTGTTTTTT. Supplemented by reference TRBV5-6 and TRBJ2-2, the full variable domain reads DAGVTQSPTHLIKTRGQQVTLRCSPKSGHDTVSWYQQALGQGPQFIFQYYEEEERQRGNFPDRFSGHQFPNYSSELNVNALLLGDSALYLCASSLDSPELFFGEGSRLTVL.

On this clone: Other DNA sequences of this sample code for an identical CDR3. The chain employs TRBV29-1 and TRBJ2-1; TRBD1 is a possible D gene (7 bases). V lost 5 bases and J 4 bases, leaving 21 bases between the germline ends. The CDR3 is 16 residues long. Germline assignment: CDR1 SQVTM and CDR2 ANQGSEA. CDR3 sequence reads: CSVLSGAGQLYNEQFF. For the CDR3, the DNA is TGCAGCGTTTTATCCGGGGCGGGACAGCTTTACAATGAGCAGTTCTTC.

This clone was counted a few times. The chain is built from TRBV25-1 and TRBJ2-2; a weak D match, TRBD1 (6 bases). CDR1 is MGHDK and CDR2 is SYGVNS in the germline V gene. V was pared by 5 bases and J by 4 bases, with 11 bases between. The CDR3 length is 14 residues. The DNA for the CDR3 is TGTGCCAGCAGTTCCAGGGGATTCACCGGGGAGCTGTTTTTT. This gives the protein CASSSRGFTGELFF.

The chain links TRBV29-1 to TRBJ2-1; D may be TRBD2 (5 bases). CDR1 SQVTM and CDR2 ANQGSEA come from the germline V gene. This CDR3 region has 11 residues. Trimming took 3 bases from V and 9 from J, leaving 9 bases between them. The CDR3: CSVEEVIEQFF. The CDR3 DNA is TGCAGCGTTGAGGAGGTGATTGAGCAGTTCTTC.

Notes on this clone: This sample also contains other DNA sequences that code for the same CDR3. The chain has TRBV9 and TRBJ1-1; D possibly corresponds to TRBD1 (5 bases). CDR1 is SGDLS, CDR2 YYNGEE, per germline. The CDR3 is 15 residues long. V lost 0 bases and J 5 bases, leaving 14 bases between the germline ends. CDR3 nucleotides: TGTGCCAGCAGCGTAGTTCAAGGGGTGGGGACTGAAGCTTTCTTT. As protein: CASSVVQGVGTEAFF.

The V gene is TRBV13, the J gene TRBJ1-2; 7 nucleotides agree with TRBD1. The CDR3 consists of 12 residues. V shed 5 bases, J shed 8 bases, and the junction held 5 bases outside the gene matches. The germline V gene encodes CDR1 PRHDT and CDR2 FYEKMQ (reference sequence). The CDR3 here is CASSQTGEGYTF. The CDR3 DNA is TGTGCCAGCAGCCAAACAGGGGAGGGCTACACCTTC.

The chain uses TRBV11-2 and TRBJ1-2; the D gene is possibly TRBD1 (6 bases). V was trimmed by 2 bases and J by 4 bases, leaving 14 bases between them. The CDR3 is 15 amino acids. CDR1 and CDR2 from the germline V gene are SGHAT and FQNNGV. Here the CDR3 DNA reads TGTGCCAGCAGCTTAAGTCCGGGACAACCCTATGGCTACACCTTC. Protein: CASSLSPGQPYGYTF.

CDR3 amino acids: CASSSSTSGSRKTQYF. The DNA for the CDR3 is TGTGCCAGCAGCTCCTCGACTAGCGGGAGTCGGAAGACCCAGTACTTC. The rearrangement uses TRBV7-6 and TRBJ2-5, with 12 bases lining up with TRBD2. Trimming at V came to 4 bases and at J to 6 bases, leaving 9 bases not matched to a gene. This CDR3 has 16 amino acids. In germline, CDR1 is SGHVS, CDR2 FNYEAQ.

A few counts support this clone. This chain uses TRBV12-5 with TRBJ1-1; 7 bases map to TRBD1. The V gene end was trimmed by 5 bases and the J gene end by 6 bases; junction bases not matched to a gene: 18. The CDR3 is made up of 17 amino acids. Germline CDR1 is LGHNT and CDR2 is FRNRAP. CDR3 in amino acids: CASGTENVQGFQAEAFF. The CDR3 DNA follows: TGTGCTAGTGGTACAGAGAACGTACAGGGGTTTCAGGCTGAAGCTTTCTTT.

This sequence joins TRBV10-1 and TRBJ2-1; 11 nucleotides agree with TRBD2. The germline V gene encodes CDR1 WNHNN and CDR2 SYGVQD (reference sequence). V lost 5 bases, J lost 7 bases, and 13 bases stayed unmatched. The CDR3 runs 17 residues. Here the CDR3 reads CASSPGLAENLRNEQFF. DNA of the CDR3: TGCGCCAGCAGTCCGGGACTAGCGGAGAACCTCCGGAATGAGCAGTTCTTC.

Here the CDR3 DNA reads TGTGCCAGCAGTTTAGGGAGTTCCCACGAGCAGTACTTC. Its protein product is CASSLGSSHEQYF. The chain recombines TRBV27 with TRBJ2-7, with a weak D call TRBD2 (5 bases). V was pared by 2 bases and J by 5 bases, with 10 bases between. The CDR3 is 13 amino acids. The germline V gene has CDR1 MNHEY and CDR2 SMNVEV (reference sequence).

DNA of the CDR3: TGCGCCAGCAGCTCTGACACCGGGGAGCTGTTTTTT. Protein sequence: CASSSDTGELFF. The chain joins TRBV5-1 to TRBJ2-2; the D is unclear. V lost 3 bases and J 3 bases, leaving 3 bases between the germline ends. Germline V gene data show CDR1 as SGHRS and CDR2 as YFSETQ. The length of the CDR3 is 12 residues.

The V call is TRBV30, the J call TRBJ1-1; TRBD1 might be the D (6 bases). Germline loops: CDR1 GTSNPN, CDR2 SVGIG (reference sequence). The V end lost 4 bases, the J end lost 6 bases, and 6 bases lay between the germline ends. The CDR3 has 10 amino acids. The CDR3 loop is CAWKGAEAFF. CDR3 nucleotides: TGTGCCTGGAAGGGGGCTGAAGCTTTCTTT.

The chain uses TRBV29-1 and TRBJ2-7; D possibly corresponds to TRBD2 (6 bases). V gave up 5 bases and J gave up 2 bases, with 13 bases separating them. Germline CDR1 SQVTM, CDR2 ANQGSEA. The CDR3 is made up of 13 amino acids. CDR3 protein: CSVSGGVTYEQYF. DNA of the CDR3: TGCAGCGTTAGCGGAGGGGTAACCTACGAGCAGTACTTC.

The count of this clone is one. This CDR3 reads CASSIRDRAYEQYF. CDR3 bases: TGTGCCAGTAGTATCCGGGACAGAGCCTACGAGCAGTACTTC. The V gene is TRBV19, the J gene TRBJ2-7, with 7 bases that match TRBD1. After removal of 3 bases from V and 2 bases from J, the junction contained 4 bases not matched to a gene. This CDR3 is built from 14 residues. Germline values: CDR1 LNHDA, CDR2 SQIVND (reference sequence).

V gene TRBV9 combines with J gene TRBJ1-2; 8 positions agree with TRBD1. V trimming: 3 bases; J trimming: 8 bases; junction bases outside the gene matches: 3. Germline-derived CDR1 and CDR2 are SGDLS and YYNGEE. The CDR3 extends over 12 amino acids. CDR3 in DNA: TGTGCCAGCAGCGCCCAGGGGGCAGGCTACACCTTC. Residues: CASSAQGAGYTF.